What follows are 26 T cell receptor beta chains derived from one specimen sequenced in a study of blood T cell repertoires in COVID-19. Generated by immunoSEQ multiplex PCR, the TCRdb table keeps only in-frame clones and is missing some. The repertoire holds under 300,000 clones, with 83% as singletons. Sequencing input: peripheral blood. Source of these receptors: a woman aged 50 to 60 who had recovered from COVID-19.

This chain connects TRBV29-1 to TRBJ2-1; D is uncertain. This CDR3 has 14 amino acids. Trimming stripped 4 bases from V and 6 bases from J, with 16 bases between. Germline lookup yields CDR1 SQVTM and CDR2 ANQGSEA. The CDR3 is CSVVRPVTGNEQFF. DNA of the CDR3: TGCAGCGTTGTTCGTCCCGTAACGGGCAATGAGCAGTTCTTC.

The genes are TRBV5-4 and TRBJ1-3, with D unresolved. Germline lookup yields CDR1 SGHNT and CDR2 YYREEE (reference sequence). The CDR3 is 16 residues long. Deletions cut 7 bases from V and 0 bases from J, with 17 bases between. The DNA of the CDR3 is TGTGCCAGCGAAATTCGAGGCAGCTACTCTGGAAACACCATATATTTT. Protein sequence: CASEIRGSYSGNTIYF.

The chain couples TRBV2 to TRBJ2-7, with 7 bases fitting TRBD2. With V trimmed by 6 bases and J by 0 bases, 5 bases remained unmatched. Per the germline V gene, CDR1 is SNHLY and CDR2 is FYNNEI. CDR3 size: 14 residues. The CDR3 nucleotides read TGTGCCAGCAGGGTGGGAGGGAGCTCCTACGAGCAGTACTTC. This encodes CASRVGGSSYEQYF.

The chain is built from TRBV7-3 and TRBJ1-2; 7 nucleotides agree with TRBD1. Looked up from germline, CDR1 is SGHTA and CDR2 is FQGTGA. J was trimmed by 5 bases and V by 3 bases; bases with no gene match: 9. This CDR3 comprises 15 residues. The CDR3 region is CASSLGQRYDYGYTF. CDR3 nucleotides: TGTGCCAGCAGCTTGGGACAGCGGTACGATTATGGCTACACCTTC.

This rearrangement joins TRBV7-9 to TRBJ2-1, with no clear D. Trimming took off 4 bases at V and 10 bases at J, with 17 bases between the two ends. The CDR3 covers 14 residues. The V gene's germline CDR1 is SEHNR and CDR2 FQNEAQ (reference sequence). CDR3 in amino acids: CASSSPPGAREQFF. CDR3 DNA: TGTGCCAGCAGCTCCCCCCCGGGTGCAAGGGAGCAGTTCTTC.

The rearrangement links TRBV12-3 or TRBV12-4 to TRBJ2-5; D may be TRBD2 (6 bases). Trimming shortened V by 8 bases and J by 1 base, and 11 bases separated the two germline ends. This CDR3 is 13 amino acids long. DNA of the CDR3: TGTGCCAGCGGGACTGGGAGCCAAGAGACCCAGTACTTC. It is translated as CASGTGSQETQYF.

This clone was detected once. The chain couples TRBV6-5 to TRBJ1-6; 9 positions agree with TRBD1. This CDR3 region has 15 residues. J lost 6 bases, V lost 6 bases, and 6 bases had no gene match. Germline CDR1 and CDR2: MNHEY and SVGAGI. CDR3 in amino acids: CASRSGQGANSPLHF. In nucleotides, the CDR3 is TGTGCCAGCAGATCGGGACAGGGAGCTAATTCACCCCTCCACTTT.

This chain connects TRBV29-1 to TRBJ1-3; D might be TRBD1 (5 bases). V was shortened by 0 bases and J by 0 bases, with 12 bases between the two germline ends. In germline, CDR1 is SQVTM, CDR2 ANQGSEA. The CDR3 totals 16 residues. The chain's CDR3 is CSVEDPDRFSGNTIYF. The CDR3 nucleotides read TGCAGCGTTGAAGATCCCGACAGATTCTCTGGAAACACCATATATTTT.

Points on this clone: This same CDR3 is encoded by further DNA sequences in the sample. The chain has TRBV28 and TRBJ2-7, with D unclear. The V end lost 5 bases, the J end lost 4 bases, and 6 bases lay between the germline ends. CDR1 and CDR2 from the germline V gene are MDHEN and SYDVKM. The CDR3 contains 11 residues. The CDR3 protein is CASSTDYEQYF. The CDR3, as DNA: TGTGCCAGCAGTACAGATTACGAGCAGTACTTC.

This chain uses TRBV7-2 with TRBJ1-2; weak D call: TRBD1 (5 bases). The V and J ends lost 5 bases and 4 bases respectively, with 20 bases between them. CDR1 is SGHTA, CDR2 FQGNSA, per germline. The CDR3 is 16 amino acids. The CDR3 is CASSPQTAGSGYGYTF. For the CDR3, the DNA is TGTGCCAGCAGCCCACAGACGGCAGGGTCGGGCTATGGCTACACCTTC.

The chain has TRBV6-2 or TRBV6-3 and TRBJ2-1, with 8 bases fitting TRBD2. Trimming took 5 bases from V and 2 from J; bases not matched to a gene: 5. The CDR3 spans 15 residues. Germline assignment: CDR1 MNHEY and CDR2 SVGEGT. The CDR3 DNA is TGTGCCAGCAGTCAACGGGAGGGCCCCTACAATGAGCAGTTCTTC. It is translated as CASSQREGPYNEQFF.

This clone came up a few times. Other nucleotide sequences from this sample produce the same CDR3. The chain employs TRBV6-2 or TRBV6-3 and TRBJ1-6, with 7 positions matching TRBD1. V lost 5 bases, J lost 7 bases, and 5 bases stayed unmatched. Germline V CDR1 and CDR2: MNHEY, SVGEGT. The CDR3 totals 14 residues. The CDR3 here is CASSPQGRNSPLHF. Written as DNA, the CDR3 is TGTGCCAGCAGTCCACAGGGGCGCAATTCACCCCTCCACTTT.

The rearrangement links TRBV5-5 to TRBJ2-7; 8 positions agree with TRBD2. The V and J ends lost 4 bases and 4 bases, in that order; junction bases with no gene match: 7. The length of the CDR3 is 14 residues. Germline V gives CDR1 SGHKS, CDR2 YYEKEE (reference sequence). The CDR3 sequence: CASSAFGGAYEQYF. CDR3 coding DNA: TGTGCCAGCAGCGCTTTCGGGGGGGCTTACGAGCAGTACTTC.

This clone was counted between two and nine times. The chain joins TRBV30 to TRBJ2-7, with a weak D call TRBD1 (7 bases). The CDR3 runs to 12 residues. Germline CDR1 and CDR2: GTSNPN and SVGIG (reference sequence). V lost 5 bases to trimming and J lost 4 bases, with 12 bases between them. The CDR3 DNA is TGTGCCTGGCAGACAGGGAGGTACGAGCAGTACTTC. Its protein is CAWQTGRYEQYF.

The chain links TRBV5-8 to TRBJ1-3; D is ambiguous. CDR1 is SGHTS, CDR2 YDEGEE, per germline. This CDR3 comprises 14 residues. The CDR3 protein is CAIRPRASGNTIYF. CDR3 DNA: TGTGCGATCAGGCCGAGGGCAAGTGGAAACACCATATATTTT. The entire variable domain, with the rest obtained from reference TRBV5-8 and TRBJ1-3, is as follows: EAGVTQSPTHLIKTRGQQATLRCSPISGHTSVYWYQQALGLGLQFLLWYDEGEERNRGNFPPRFSGRQFPNYSSELNVNALELEDSALYLCAIRPRASGNTIYFGEGSWLTVV.

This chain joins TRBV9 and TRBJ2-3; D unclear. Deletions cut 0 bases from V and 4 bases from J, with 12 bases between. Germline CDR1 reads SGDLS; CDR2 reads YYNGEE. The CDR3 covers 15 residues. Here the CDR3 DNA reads TGTGCCAGCAGCGTAGGAACCTCTACCCCAGATACGCAGTATTTT. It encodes CASSVGTSTPDTQYF.

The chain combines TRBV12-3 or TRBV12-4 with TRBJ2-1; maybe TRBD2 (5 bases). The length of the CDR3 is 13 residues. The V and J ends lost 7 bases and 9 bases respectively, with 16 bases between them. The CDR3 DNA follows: TGTGCCAGCAAAACTGTAGCGATGGCTGAGCAGTTCTTC. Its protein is CASKTVAMAEQFF.

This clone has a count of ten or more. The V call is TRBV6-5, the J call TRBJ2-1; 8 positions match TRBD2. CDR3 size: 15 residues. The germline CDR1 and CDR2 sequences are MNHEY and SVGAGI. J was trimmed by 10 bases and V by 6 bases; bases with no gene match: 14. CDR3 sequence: CASSVTGRGATEQFF. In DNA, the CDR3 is TGTGCCAGCAGCGTCACCGGGCGGGGGGCCACAGAGCAGTTCTTC.

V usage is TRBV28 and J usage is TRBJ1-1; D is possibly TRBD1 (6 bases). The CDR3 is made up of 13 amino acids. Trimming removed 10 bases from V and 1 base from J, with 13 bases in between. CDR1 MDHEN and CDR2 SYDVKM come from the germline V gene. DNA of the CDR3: TGTGCCACTAGCGGACAGACGAACACTGAAGCTTTCTTT. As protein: CATSGQTNTEAFF.

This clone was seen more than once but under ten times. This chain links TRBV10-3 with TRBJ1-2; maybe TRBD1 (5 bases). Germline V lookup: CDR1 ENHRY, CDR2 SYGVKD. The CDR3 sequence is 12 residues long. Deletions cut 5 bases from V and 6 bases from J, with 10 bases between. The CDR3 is CAISQTVHGYTF. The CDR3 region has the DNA TGTGCCATCAGTCAGACAGTCCATGGCTACACCTTC.

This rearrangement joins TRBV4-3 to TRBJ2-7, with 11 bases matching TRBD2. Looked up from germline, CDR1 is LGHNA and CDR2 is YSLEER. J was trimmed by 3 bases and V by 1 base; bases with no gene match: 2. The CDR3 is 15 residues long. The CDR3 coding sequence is TGCGCCAGCAGCCAAGGACTAGCGGGAATCTACGAGCAGTACTTC. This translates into CASSQGLAGIYEQYF.

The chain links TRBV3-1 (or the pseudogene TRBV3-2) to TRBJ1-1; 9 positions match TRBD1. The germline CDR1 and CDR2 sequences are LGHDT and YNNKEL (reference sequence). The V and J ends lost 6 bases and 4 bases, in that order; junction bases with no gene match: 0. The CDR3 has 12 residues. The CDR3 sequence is CASRDRGTEAFF. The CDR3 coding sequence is TGTGCCAGCAGGGACAGGGGCACTGAAGCTTTCTTT.

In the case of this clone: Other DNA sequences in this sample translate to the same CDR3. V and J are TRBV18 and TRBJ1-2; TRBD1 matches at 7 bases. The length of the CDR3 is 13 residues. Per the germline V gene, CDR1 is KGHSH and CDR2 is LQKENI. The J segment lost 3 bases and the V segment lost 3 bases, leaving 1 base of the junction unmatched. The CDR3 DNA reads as TGTGCCAGCTCACCCGACAGGGACTATGGCTACACCTTC. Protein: CASSPDRDYGYTF.

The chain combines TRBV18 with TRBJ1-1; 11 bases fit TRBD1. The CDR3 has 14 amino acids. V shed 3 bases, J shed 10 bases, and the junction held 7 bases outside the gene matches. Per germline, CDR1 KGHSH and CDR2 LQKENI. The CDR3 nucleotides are TGTGCCAGCTCACCTGGGACAGGGGGTGTAGGAGCTTTCTTT. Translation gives CASSPGTGGVGAFF.

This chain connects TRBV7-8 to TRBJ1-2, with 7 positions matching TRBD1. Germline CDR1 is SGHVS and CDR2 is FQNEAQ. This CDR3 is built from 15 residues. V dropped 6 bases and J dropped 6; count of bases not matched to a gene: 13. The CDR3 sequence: CASREYRGTGNGYTF. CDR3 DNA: TGTGCCAGCAGGGAGTACAGGGGAACAGGCAATGGCTACACCTTC.

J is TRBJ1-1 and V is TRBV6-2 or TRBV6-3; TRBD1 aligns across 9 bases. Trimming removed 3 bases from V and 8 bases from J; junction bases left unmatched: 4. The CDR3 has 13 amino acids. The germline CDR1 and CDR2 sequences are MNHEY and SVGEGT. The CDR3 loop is CASSYPGQGEAFF. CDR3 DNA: TGTGCCAGCAGTTATCCTGGACAGGGGGAAGCTTTCTTT.